The TCR beta chain described here comes from a study of radiation and T cells in renal cell carcinoma. Regarding time point: baseline pretreatment blood. The treatment was: 15 Gy SBRT to primary tumor, nephrectomy 4 weeks later. Blood was sampled at baseline, 2 weeks and 4 weeks after SBRT. Data came from immunoSEQ multiplex PCR; TCRdb stores just in-frame clones and leaves some out. The sample records over 120,000 clones, nearly 90% being singletons. The receptor comes from a woman aged 50 to 60 with renal cell carcinoma. The input for sequencing was blood, taken from a patient whose treatment included radiotherapy and nephrectomy.

The CDR3 coding sequence is TGTGCCTGGAGTGCGAGGGGGGGACAAGGAGAAAAACTGTTTTTT. Translating gives CAWSARGGQGEKLFF. J is TRBJ1-4 and V is TRBV30, with D possibly being TRBD1 (6 bases). Germline V gene lookup returns CDR1 GTSNPN and CDR2 SVGIG (reference sequence). The length of the CDR3 is 15 residues. V was pared by 1 base and J by 8 bases, with 17 bases between.